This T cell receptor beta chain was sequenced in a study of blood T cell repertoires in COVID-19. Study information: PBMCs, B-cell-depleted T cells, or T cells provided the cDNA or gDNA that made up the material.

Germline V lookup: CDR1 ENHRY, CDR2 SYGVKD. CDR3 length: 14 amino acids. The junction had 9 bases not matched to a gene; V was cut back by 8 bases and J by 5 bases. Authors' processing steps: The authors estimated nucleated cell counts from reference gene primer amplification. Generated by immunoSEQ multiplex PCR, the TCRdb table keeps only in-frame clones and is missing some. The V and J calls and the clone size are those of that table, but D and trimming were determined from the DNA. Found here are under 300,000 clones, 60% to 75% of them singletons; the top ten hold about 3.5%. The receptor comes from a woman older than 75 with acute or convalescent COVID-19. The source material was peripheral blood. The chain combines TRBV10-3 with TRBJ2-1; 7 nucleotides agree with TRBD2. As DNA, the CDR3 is TGTGCCATCCGTGGGGGGGGTGGGAACAATGAGCAGTTCTTC. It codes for CAIRGGGGNNEQFF.